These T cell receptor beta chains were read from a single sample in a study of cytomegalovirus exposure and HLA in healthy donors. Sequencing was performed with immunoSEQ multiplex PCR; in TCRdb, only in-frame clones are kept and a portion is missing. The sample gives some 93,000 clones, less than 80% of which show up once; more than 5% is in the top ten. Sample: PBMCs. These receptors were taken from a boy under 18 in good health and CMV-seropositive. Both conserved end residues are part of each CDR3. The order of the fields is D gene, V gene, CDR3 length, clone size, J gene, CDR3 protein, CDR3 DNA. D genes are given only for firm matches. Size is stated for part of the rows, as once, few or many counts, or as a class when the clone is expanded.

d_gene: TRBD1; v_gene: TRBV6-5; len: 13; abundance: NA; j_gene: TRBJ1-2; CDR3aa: CASSWDRACGYTF; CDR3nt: TGTGCCAGCAGTTGGGACAGGGCGTGTGGCTACACCTTC
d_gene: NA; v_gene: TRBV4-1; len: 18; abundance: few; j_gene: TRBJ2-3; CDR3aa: CASSAPPGGALSTDTQYF; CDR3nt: TGCGCCAGCAGCGCCCCCCCTGGAGGGGCTCTAAGCACAGATACGCAGTATTTT
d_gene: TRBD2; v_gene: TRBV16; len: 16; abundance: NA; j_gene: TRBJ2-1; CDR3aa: CASSHLGLASYNEQFF; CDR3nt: TGTGCCAGCAGCCACTTAGGACTAGCGAGTTACAATGAGCAGTTCTTC
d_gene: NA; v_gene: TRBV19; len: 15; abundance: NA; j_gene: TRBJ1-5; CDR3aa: CASSKSRTPNQPQHF; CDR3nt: TGTGCCAGTAGTAAAAGTCGGACTCCAAATCAGCCCCAGCATTTT
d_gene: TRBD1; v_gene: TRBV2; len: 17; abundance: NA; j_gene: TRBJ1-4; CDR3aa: CASSFTGGLRTNEKLFF; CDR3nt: TGTGCCAGCAGCTTTACAGGGGGCCTCCGAACTAATGAAAAACTGTTTTTT
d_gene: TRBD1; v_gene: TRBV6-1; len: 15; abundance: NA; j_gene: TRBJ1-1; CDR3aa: CASMGWDRRTYEAFF; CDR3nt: TGTGCCAGCATGGGATGGGACAGGAGAACATATGAAGCTTTCTTT
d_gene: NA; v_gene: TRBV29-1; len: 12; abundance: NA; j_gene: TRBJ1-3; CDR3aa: CSVADRRNTIYF; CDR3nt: TGCAGCGTTGCAGACAGGAGAAACACCATATATTTT
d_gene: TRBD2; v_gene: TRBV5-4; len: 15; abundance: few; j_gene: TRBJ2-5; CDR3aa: CASSSGGGRQETQYF; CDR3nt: TGTGCCAGCAGCTCGGGCGGGGGAAGGCAAGAGACCCAGTACTTC
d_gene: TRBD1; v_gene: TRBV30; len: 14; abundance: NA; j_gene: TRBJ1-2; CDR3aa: CAWSVLGTGVGYTF; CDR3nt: TGTGCCTGGAGTGTACTGGGGACAGGGGTGGGCTACACCTTC
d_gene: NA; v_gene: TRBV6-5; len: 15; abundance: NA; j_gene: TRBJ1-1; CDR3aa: CASSYSFQGRTEAFF; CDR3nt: TGTGCCAGCAGTTACTCTTTTCAGGGTCGGACTGAAGCTTTCTTT
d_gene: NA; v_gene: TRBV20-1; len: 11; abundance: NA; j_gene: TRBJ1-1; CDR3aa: CSARTGTEAFF; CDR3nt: TGCAGTGCTAGAACGGGGACTGAAGCTTTCTTT
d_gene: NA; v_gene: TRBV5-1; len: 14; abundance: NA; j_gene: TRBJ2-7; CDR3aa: CASSPGDVYYEQYF; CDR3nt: TGCGCCAGCAGCCCAGGGGACGTATACTACGAGCAGTACTTC
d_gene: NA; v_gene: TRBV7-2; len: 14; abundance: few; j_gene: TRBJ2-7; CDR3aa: CASSLGSLGYEQYF; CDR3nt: TGTGCCAGCAGCTTAGGTAGTCTTGGCTACGAGCAGTACTTC
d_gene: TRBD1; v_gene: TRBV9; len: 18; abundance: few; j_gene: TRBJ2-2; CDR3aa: CASHPERQGDLSTGELFF; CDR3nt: TGTGCCAGCCACCCCGAGCGGCAGGGGGATTTGAGCACCGGGGAGCTGTTTTTT
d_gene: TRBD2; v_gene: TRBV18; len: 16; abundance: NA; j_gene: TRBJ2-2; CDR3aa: CASSRLAGGETGELFF; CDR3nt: TGTGCCAGCTCACGACTAGCGGGAGGAGAAACCGGGGAGCTGTTTTTT
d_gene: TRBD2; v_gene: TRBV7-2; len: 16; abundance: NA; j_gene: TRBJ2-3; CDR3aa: CASSSLAGSSTDTQYF; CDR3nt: TGTGCCAGCAGCTCTTTAGCGGGAAGTTCCACAGATACGCAGTATTTT
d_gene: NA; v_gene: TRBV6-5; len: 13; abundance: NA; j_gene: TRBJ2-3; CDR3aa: CASSLTPSRGQYF; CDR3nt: TGTGCCAGCAGCCTAACTCCGTCCAGAGGGCAGTATTTT
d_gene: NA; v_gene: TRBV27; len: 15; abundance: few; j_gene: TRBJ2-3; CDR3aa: CASSFGQRRTDTQYF; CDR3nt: TGTGCCAGCAGTTTTGGACAGCGACGCACAGATACGCAGTATTTT
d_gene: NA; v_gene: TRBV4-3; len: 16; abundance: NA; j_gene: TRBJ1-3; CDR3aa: CASSQDHRSSGNTIYF; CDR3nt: TGCGCCAGCAGCCAAGATCATAGGAGCTCTGGAAACACCATATATTTT
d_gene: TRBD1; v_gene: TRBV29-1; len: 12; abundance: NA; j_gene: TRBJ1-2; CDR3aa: CSVGTGEYGYTF; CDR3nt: TGCAGCGTTGGGACAGGAGAATATGGCTACACCTTC
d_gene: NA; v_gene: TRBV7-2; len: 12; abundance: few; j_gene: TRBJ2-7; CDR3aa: CASSFNGYEQYF; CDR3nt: TGTGCCAGCAGCTTCAACGGCTACGAGCAGTACTTC
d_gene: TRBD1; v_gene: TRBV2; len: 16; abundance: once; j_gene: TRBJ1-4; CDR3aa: CASSEAVPGGDEKLFF; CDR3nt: TGTGCCAGCAGTGAAGCAGTCCCAGGGGGCGATGAAAAACTGTTTTTT
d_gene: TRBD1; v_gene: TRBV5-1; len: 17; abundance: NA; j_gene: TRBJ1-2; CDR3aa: CASRITGTGGANYGYTF; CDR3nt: TGCGCCAGCAGAATCACCGGGACAGGGGGCGCTAACTATGGCTACACCTTC
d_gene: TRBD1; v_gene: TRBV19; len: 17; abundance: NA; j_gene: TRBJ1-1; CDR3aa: CASSIGYRGSRNTEAFF; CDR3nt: TGTGCCAGTAGTATAGGCTACAGGGGATCGAGGAACACTGAAGCTTTCTTT
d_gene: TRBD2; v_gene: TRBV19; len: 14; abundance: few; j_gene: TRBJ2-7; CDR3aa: CASSPGGGLYEQYF; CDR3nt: TGTGCCAGTAGTCCGGGGGGAGGGCTATACGAGCAGTACTTC
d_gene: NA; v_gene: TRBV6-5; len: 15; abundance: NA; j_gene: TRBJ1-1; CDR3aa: CASSPRGVMNTEAFF; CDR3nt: TGTGCCAGCAGTCCCCGGGGAGTCATGAACACTGAAGCTTTCTTT
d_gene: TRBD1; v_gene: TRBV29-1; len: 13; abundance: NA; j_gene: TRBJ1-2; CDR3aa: CSAAGGLNYGYPF; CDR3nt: TGCAGCGCGGCAGGGGGCTTAAACTATGGCTACCCCTTC
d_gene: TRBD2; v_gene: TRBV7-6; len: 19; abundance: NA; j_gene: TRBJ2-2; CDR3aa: CASSRTSRTSGLFTGELFF; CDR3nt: TGTGCCAGCAGCCGTACGTCAAGGACTAGCGGGTTATTTACCGGGGAGCTGTTTTTT
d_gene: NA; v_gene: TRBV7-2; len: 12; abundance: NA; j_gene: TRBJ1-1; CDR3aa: CAQGRANTEAFF; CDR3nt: TGTGCCCAGGGCAGGGCGAACACTGAAGCTTTCTTT
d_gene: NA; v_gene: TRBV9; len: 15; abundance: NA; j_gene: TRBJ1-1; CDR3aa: CASSAGRGENTEAFF; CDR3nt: TGTGCCAGCAGTGCCGGGAGGGGGGAGAACACTGAAGCTTTCTTT